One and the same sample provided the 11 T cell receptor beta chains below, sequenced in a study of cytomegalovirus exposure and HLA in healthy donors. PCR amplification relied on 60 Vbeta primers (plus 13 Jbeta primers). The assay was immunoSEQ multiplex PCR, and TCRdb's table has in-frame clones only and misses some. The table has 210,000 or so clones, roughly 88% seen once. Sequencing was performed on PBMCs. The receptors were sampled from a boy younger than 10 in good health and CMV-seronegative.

The chain's CDR3 is CASSFVRATGGELFF. Written as DNA, the CDR3 is TGTGCCAGCAGTTTCGTGCGGGCCACGGGCGGGGAGCTGTTTTTT. The chain recombines TRBV28 with TRBJ2-2; TRBD2 is a possible D gene (5 bases). Germline lookup yields CDR1 MDHEN and CDR2 SYDVKM. The CDR3 length is 15 residues. Trimming left V 3 bases short and J 7 bases short, with 15 bases between.

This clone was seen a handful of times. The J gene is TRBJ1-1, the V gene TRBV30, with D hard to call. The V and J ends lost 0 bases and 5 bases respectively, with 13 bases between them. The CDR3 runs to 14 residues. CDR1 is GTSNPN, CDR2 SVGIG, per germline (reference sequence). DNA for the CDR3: TGTGCCTGGAGTGTACGGCTGGGAGATACTGAAGCTTTCTTT. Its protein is CAWSVRLGDTEAFF.

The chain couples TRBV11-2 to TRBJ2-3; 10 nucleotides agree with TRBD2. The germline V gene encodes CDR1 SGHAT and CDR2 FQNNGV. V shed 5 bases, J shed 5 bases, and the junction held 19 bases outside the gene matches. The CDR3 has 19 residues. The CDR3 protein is CASSEPSPYIAGGKDTQYF. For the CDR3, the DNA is TGTGCCAGCAGCGAACCATCGCCTTATATAGCGGGAGGTAAAGATACGCAGTATTTT.

The CDR3 region has the DNA TGTGCCAGCAGCGTAGCTCCGGCAGAGCGAAATGAAAAACTGTTTTTT. Protein sequence: CASSVAPAERNEKLFF. The chain joins TRBV9 to TRBJ1-4, with unresolved D. This CDR3 has 16 residues. V was trimmed by 0 bases and J by 5 bases, leaving 14 bases between them. Germline assignment: CDR1 SGDLS and CDR2 YYNGEE.

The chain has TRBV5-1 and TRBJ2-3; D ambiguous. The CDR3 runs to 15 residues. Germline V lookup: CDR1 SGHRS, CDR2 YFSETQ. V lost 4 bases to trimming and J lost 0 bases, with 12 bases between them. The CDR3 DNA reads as TGCGCCAGCAGCAACGAGGCGGCCAGCACAGATACGCAGTATTTT. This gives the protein CASSNEAASTDTQYF.

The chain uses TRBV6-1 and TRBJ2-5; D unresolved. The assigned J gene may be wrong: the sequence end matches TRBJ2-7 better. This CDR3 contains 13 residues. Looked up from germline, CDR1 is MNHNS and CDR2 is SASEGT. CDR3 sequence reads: CASSLRTSYEQYF. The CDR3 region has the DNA TGTGCCAGCAGTCTTCGCACGAGCTACGAGCAGTACTTC.

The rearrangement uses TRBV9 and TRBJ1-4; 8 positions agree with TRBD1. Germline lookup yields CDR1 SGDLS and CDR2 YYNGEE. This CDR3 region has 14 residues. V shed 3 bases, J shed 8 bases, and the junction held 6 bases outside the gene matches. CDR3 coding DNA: TGTGCCAGCAGCGGTACCGGACAGGGCGAAAAACTGTTTTTT. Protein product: CASSGTGQGEKLFF.

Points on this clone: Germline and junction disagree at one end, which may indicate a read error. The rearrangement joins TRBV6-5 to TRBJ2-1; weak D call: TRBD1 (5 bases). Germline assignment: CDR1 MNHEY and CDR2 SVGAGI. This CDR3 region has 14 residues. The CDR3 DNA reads TGTGCCAGCAGTGAATTGGACACGGCCAATCAGCAGTTCTTC. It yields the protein CASSELDTANQQFF.

The CDR3 protein is CASSLDTSGQETQYF. The CDR3 DNA reads TGCGCCAGCAGCTTGGATACTAGCGGACAAGAGACCCAGTACTTC. The V call is TRBV5-1, the J call TRBJ2-5, with 8 nucleotides matching TRBD2. Unmatched junction bases numbered 3, after V lost 0 bases and J lost 2 bases. CDR1 and CDR2 (germline): SGHRS, YFSETQ. This CDR3 has 15 residues.

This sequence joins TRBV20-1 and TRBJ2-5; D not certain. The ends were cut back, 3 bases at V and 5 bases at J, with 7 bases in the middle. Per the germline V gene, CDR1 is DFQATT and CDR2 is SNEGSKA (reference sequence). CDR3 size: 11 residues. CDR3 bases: TGCAGTGCTAGTTACGCGGAGACCCAGTACTTC. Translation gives CSASYAETQYF.

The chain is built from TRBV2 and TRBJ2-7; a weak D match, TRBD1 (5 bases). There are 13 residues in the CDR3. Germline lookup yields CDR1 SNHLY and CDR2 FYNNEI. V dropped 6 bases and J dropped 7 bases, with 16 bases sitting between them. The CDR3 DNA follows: TGTGCCAGCAGAGGACACCATTTGGGGGAGCAGTACTTC. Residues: CASRGHHLGEQYF. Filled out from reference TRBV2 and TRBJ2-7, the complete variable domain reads EPEVTQTPSHQVTQMGQEVILRCVPISNHLYFYWYRQILGQKVEFLVSFYNNEISEKSEIFDDQFSVERPDGSNFTLKIRSTKLEDSAMYFCASRGHHLGEQYFGPGTRLTVT.